The T cell receptor beta chain under discussion was sequenced for a study of shared clonotypes between healthy human individuals. The CDR3 sequence is 15 residues long. The germline V gene has CDR1 KGHSH and CDR2 LQKENI. V lost 4 bases, J lost 3 bases, and 9 bases stayed unmatched. Assay: immunoSEQ multiplex PCR; the TCRdb copy retains only in-frame clones and omits some. The sample gives some 2,500,000 clones, 93% of which show up once; more than 0.35% is in the top ten. The rearrangement joins TRBV18 to TRBJ2-7, with 7 nucleotides matching TRBD1. The receptor's source is a man aged 18 to 29 in good health. Some clones in this sample may be carry-over from other donors' samples. Sample: naive CD4+ T cells from PBMCs. Subset in this sample: CD45RA+ positively selected. This chain's CDR3 is CASSRQGESGYEQYF. The DNA for the CDR3 is TGTGCCAGCTCACGACAGGGAGAGAGTGGCTACGAGCAGTACTTC.